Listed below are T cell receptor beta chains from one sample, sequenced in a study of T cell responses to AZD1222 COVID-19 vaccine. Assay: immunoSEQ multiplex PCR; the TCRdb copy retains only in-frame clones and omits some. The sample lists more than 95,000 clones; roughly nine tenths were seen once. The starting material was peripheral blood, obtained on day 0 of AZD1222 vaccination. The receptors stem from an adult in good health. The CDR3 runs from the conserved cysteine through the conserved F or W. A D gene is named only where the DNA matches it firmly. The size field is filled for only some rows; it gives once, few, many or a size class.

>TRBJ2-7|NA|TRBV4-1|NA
CASSLARTYEQYF
TGCGCCAGCAGCCTGGCTAGAACGTACGAGCAGTACTTC
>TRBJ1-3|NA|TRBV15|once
CATSRGDFSSGNTIYF
TGTGCCACCAGCAGAGGGGATTTTAGCTCTGGAAACACCATATATTTT
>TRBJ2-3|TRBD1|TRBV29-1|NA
CSVWGQSSTDTQYF
TGCAGCGTCTGGGGACAGTCTAGCACAGATACGCAGTATTTT
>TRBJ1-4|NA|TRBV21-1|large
CASSAPRQGRGNEKLFF
TGTGCCAGCAGCGCCCCCCGACAGGGGCGAGGTAATGAAAAACTGTTTTTT
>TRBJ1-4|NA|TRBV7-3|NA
CASSPQGGEKLFF
TGTGCCAGCAGCCCCCAGGGAGGGGAAAAACTGTTTTTT
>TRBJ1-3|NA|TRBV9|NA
CASSRLSGNTIYF
TGTGCCAGCAGCCGGTTATCTGGAAACACCATATATTTT
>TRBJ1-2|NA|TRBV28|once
CASSLQGLWSLNYGYTF
TGTGCCAGCAGTTTACAGGGACTTTGGAGCCTAAACTATGGCTACACCTTC
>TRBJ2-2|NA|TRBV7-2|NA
CASSSGTPGGELFF
TGTGCCAGCAGCTCCGGGACTCCTGGCGGGGAGCTGTTTTTT
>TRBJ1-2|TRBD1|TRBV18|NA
CASTPGQGSTGYGYTF
TGTGCCAGCACTCCGGGACAGGGGTCGACGGGCTATGGCTACACCTTC
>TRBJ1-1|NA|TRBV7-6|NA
CASRPLGGEAFF
TGTGCCAGCAGACCTCTGGGAGGGGAAGCTTTCTTT
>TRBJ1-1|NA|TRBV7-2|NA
CASSPLVEGRIMREAFF
TGTGCCAGCAGCCCATTGGTGGAGGGACGGATTATGCGGGAAGCTTTCTTT
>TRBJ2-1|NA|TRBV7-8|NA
CASSLDGNEQFF
TGTGCCAGCAGCTTAGATGGCAATGAGCAGTTCTTC
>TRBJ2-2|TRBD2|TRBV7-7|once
CASSPVLAGGPGELFF
TGTGCCAGCAGCCCGGTGCTAGCGGGAGGTCCCGGGGAGCTGTTTTTT
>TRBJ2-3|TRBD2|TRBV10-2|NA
CAINSPSGMRTDTQYF
TGCGCCATCAACTCCCCTAGCGGGATGAGGACAGATACGCAGTATTTT